Sequencing of this TCR beta chain was carried out in a study of post-analysis software for immune sequencing data. Built from TCR beta cDNA, the libraries had unique molecular identifiers in them. TCRdb fed the PCR reads into MiXCR, producing one record per CDR3 protein. The sample consists of approximately 770,000 distinct CDR3 sequences, about half of them appearing once. Findings and limits, study-wide: Co-batched samples clustered tightly together by F measure. Relative to controls, patients had roughly five TRBV segments at higher frequency, with TRBV5-6, TRBV5-1 and TRBV20-1 among these.

Germline assignment: CDR1 SGHNT and CDR2 YYREEE (reference sequence). The J segment lost 9 bases and the V segment lost 4 bases, leaving 10 bases of the junction unmatched. This CDR3 is built from 16 residues. A word on this clonotype: As yet, its antigen is unknown.

Sequenced sample: blood. The chain couples TRBV5-4 to TRBJ2-3; 14 bases are shared with TRBD2. The sequence came from a girl aged 10 to 17 with multiple sclerosis. The CDR3: CASSPGLAGDLMTQYF. The CDR3 nucleotides read TGTGCCAGCAGCCCGGGACTAGCGGGAGATCTAATGACGCAGTATTTT.